A selection of T cell receptor beta chains follows, all from one sample in a study of blood T cell repertoires in COVID-19. Profiled with immunoSEQ multiplex PCR; TCRdb holds only in-frame clones, not every one. The table lists about 260,000 clones, about 90% of them singletons. The sample taken for sequencing was PBMCs or T cells enriched from blood (not recorded which). These receptors were obtained from a man aged 45 to 65 who had been exposed to COVID-19. The CDR3 runs from the conserved cysteine through the conserved F or W. Fields, in order: J gene, clone size, D gene, V gene, CDR3 protein, CDR3 DNA. The D gene is left open where the match is weak. Expanded clones get a size class; other rows say once, few or many, or leave the size out.

J gene: TRBJ1-4
clone size: NA
D gene: TRBD1
V gene: TRBV24-1
CDR3 protein: CATSDSRQGSEKLFF
CDR3 DNA: TGTGCCACCAGTGATTCGAGACAGGGGTCTGAAAAACTGTTTTTT

J gene: TRBJ2-3
clone size: NA
D gene: NA
V gene: TRBV28
CDR3 protein: CASSLWAVSTDTQYF
CDR3 DNA: TGTGCCAGCAGTTTATGGGCGGTTAGCACAGATACGCAGTATTTT

J gene: TRBJ1-5
clone size: NA
D gene: TRBD1
V gene: TRBV6-2/TRBV6-3
CDR3 protein: CASSYARQGEKPQHF
CDR3 DNA: TGTGCCAGCAGTTACGCTCGCCAGGGGGAGAAGCCCCAGCATTTT

J gene: TRBJ1-1
clone size: once
D gene: NA
V gene: TRBV19
CDR3 protein: CASKAAGLSMNTEAFF
CDR3 DNA: TGTGCCAGCAAGGCGGCGGGCCTCAGCATGAACACTGAAGCTTTCTTT

J gene: TRBJ2-5
clone size: NA
D gene: NA
V gene: TRBV20-1
CDR3 protein: CSASLSGPQETQYF
CDR3 DNA: TGCAGTGCTAGTCTCAGCGGACCTCAAGAGACCCAGTACTTC

J gene: TRBJ1-2
clone size: NA
D gene: NA
V gene: TRBV19
CDR3 protein: CASSLRLNYGYTF
CDR3 DNA: TGTGCCAGTAGTTTGAGGCTTAACTATGGCTACACCTTC

J gene: TRBJ2-1
clone size: NA
D gene: TRBD2
V gene: TRBV4-1
CDR3 protein: CASSQERGLAADNEQFF
CDR3 DNA: TGCGCCAGCAGCCAAGAAAGGGGACTAGCGGCAGACAATGAGCAGTTCTTC

J gene: TRBJ1-2
clone size: NA
D gene: NA
V gene: TRBV2
CDR3 protein: CASSPGQFYGYTF
CDR3 DNA: TGTGCCAGCAGTCCTGGACAGTTCTATGGCTACACCTTC

J gene: TRBJ1-1
clone size: NA
D gene: NA
V gene: TRBV5-1
CDR3 protein: CASSPRGGTEAFF
CDR3 DNA: TGCGCCAGCAGTCCAAGGGGTGGCACTGAAGCTTTCTTT

J gene: TRBJ1-5
clone size: NA
D gene: NA
V gene: TRBV19
CDR3 protein: CASSIEASQLRPQHF
CDR3 DNA: TGTGCCAGTAGTATAGAGGCCTCACAATTACGGCCCCAGCATTTT

J gene: TRBJ2-1
clone size: NA
D gene: NA
V gene: TRBV5-1
CDR3 protein: CASSSGAGGGNEQFF
CDR3 DNA: TGCGCCAGCAGCTCGGGTGCAGGGGGAGGCAATGAGCAGTTCTTC